Shown below are 17 T cell receptor beta chains from a single sample sequenced in a study of blood T cell repertoires in COVID-19. The data were produced by immunoSEQ multiplex PCR, yet TCRdb's version contains in-frame clones alone and is incomplete. The table shows over 250,000 clones, with 91% occurring only once. The specimen was peripheral blood. The source is a young adult with COVID-19, enrolled during active disease.

J is TRBJ1-1 and V is TRBV9; no firm D call. Trimming removed 3 bases from V and 4 bases from J, with 13 bases in between. The CDR3 runs 14 residues. In germline, CDR1 is SGDLS, CDR2 YYNGEE. The CDR3: CASSGNTVGTEAFF. The CDR3 DNA is TGTGCCAGCAGCGGCAACACAGTTGGCACTGAAGCTTTCTTT.

The chain combines TRBV7-8 with TRBJ1-6, with D maybe TRBD1 (5 bases). The germline gives CDR1 SGHVS, CDR2 FQNEAQ. The CDR3 is made up of 10 amino acids. Trimming shortened V by 5 bases and J by 16 bases, and 9 bases separated the two germline ends. Here the CDR3 reads CASSPAGLHF. CDR3 nucleotides: TGTGCCAGCAGCCCCGCAGGGCTCCACTTT.

A few counts support this clone. V is TRBV7-9 and J is TRBJ1-3; D remains ambiguous. CDR1 and CDR2 from the germline V gene are SEHNR and FQNEAQ (reference sequence). The CDR3 contains 15 residues. Trimming took off 5 bases at V and 0 bases at J, with 11 bases between the two ends. CDR3 sequence (DNA): TGTGCCAGCAGCCCAGGAGGGATCTCTGGAAACACCATATATTTT. This codes for CASSPGGISGNTIYF.

The V and J genes are TRBV5-5 and TRBJ2-5; 7 bases align to TRBD2. The germline V gene encodes CDR1 SGHKS and CDR2 YYEKEE (reference sequence). The ends lost 0 bases at V and 1 base at J; junction bases unmatched: 6. The length of the CDR3 is 16 residues. As DNA, the CDR3 is TGTGCCAGCAGCTTGGACGCTAGCGGCCGCCAAGAGACCCAGTACTTC. It encodes CASSLDASGRQETQYF.

The V call is TRBV6-5, the J call TRBJ2-7; tentative D call: TRBD1 (6 bases). The germline V gene encodes CDR1 MNHEY and CDR2 SVGAGI. The CDR3 extends over 12 amino acids. Trimming took off 5 bases at V and 4 bases at J, with 9 bases between the two ends. The CDR3 region has the DNA TGTGCCAGCAGTACACAGGGTTACGAGCAGTACTTC. This translates into CASSTQGYEQYF.

V is TRBV5-1 and J is TRBJ2-7, with 10 bases fitting TRBD1. V dropped 0 bases and J dropped 3; count of bases not matched to a gene: 6. CDR1 and CDR2 from the germline V gene are SGHRS and YFSETQ. This CDR3 contains 16 residues. DNA of the CDR3: TGCGCCAGCAGCTTGGCCTTCGGGGACAGGGGCTACGAGCAGTACTTC. Protein sequence: CASSLAFGDRGYEQYF. Combining the CDR3 with reference TRBV5-1 and TRBJ2-7 gives the whole variable domain KAGVTQTPRYLIKTRGQQVTLSCSPISGHRSVSWYQQTPGQGLQFLFEYFSETQRNKGNFPGRFSGRQFSNSRSEMNVSTLELGDSALYLCASSLAFGDRGYEQYFGPGTRLTVT.

The gene calls are TRBV9 and TRBJ2-3, with D possibly being TRBD2 (6 bases). There are 14 residues in the CDR3. V was cut by 3 bases and J by 5 bases, with 13 bases left in between. From germline, CDR1 is SGDLS and CDR2 YYNGEE. The CDR3, as DNA: TGTGCCAGCAGCGAATCCGGAGGGGAAGATACGCAGTATTTT. This translates into CASSESGGEDTQYF. Complete variable domain (other parts from reference TRBV9 and TRBJ2-3): DSGVTQTPKHLITATGQRVTLRCSPRSGDLSVYWYQQSLDQGLQFLIQYYNGEERAKGNILERFSAQQFPDLHSELNLSSLELGDSALYFCASSESGGEDTQYFGPGTRLTVL.

CDR3 residues: CASSQRTAYPLNTGELFF. The CDR3 DNA sequence: TGCGCCAGCAGCCAAAGGACAGCTTACCCGTTGAACACCGGGGAGCTGTTTTTT. The V gene is TRBV4-1, the J gene TRBJ2-2, with TRBD1 as a possible D gene (6 bases). Germline-derived CDR1 and CDR2 are MGHRA and YSYEKL. The V and J ends lost 2 bases and 1 base respectively, with 17 bases between them. The CDR3 has 18 amino acids.

The gene calls are TRBV21-1 and TRBJ1-3. TRBV21-1 is a documented pseudogene. This CDR3 region has 13 residues. The CDR3 DNA sequence: TGTGCCAGCAGCAAAGCCGGTAAAAACACCATATATTTT. Translating it yields CASSKAGKNTIYF.

This chain uses TRBV24-1 with TRBJ2-1; D might be TRBD1 (5 bases). The V end was cut by 9 bases, the J end by 0 bases, with 17 bases between. This CDR3 has 16 residues. Germline CDR1 is KGHDR and CDR2 is SFDVKD. In nucleotides, the CDR3 is TGTGCCACCGCCAATCGCGGACACAGCTCCTACAATGAGCAGTTCTTC. Protein: CATANRGHSSYNEQFF.

The chain has TRBV9 and TRBJ1-1, with TRBD1 as a possible D gene (5 bases). Germline assignment: CDR1 SGDLS and CDR2 YYNGEE. This CDR3 has 16 residues. V was trimmed by 4 bases and J by 0 bases, leaving 16 bases between them. CDR3 in DNA: TGTGCCAGCAGCCCCACTGGGGCAGGTATGAACACTGAAGCTTTCTTT. Protein sequence: CASSPTGAGMNTEAFF.

The chain joins TRBV6-2 or TRBV6-3 to TRBJ2-3; TRBD2 matches 13 bases. Looked up from germline, CDR1 is MNHEY and CDR2 is SVGEGT. Trimming took 5 bases from V and 5 from J; bases not matched to a gene: 16. The CDR3 length is 19 residues. The chain's CDR3 is CASSRHPRTSGSGVDTQYF. DNA of the CDR3: TGTGCCAGCAGTCGCCACCCAAGGACTAGCGGGAGTGGTGTAGATACGCAGTATTTT.

The chain links TRBV10-3 to TRBJ2-5, with D perhaps matching TRBD1 (5 bases). V lost 6 bases and J lost 1, with 9 bases in between. CDR1 ENHRY and CDR2 SYGVKD come from the germline V gene. CDR3 length equals 13 residues. The CDR3, as DNA: TGTGCCATCAGGGACACCTCCCAAGAGACCCAGTACTTC. Amino acids: CAIRDTSQETQYF.

The rearrangement uses TRBV19 and TRBJ1-5, with a weak D call TRBD1 (5 bases). V lost 3 bases to trimming and J lost 4 bases, with 13 bases between them. Germline CDR1 and CDR2: LNHDA and SQIVND (reference sequence). The CDR3 consists of 15 residues. The CDR3 here is CASSMTTGYNQPQHF. Written as DNA, the CDR3 is TGTGCCAGTAGTATGACCACAGGTTATAATCAGCCCCAGCATTTT.

This clone has a single count. The chain carries TRBV7-8 and TRBJ2-7; D is unclear. Deletions cut 7 bases from V and 2 bases from J, with 6 bases between. Germline values: CDR1 SGHVS, CDR2 FQNEAQ. The CDR3 is 11 amino acids. The CDR3 here is CASTSAYEQYF. For the CDR3, the DNA is TGTGCCAGCACCTCGGCCTACGAGCAGTACTTC.

The chain is built from TRBV6-1 and TRBJ1-2; TRBD1 matches 10 bases. Looked up from germline, CDR1 is MNHNS and CDR2 is SASEGT. V was clipped by 3 bases and J by 3 bases; unmatched bases: 4. The CDR3 is made up of 15 amino acids. The CDR3 sequence: CASSEGQGRYYGYTF. In DNA, the CDR3 is TGTGCCAGCAGTGAGGGACAGGGGCGGTACTATGGCTACACCTTC.

This clone has only one observation. The J gene is TRBJ2-3, the V gene TRBV4-2, with TRBD1 matching over 8 bases. There are 14 residues in the CDR3. J lost 2 bases, V lost 6 bases, and 4 bases had no gene match. Germline CDR1 is LGHNA and CDR2 is YNFKEQ. Written as DNA, the CDR3 is TGTGCCAGCAGTCCGGACAGGGACACAGATACGCAGTATTTT. It codes for CASSPDRDTDTQYF.